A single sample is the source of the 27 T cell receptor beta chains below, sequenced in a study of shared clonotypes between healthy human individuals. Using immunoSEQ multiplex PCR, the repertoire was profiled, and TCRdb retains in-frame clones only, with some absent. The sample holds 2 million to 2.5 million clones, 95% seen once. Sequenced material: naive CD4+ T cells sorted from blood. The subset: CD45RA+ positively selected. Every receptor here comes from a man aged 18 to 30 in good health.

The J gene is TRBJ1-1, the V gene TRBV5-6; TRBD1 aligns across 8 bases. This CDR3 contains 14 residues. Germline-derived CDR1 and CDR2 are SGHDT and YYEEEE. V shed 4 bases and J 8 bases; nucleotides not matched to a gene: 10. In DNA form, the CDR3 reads TGTGCCAGCAGCGCGGGACAGGTCCAAGGAGAAGCTTTCTTT. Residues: CASSAGQVQGEAFF.

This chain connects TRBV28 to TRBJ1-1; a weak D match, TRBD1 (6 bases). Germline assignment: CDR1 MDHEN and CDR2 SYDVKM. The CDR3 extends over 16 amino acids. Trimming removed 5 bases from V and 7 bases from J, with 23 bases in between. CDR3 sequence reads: CASSRPGLPARGEAFF. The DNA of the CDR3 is TGTGCCAGCAGTCGCCCTGGACTCCCCGCCAGGGGTGAAGCTTTCTTT.

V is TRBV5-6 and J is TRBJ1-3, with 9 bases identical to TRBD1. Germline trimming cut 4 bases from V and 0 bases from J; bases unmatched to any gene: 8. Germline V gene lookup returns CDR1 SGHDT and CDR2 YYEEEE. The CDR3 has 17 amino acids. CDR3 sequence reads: CASSQDRGSASGNTIYF. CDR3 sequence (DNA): TGTGCCAGCAGCCAAGACAGGGGGTCGGCCTCTGGAAACACCATATATTTT. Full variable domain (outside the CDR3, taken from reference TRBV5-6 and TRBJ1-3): DAGVTQSPTHLIKTRGQQVTLRCSPKSGHDTVSWYQQALGQGPQFIFQYYEEEERQRGNFPDRFSGHQFPNYSSELNVNALLLGDSALYLCASSQDRGSASGNTIYFGEGSWLTVV.

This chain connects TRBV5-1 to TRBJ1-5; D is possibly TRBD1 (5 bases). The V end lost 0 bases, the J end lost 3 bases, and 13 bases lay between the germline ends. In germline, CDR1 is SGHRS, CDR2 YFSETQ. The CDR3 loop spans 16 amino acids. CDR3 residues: CASSLAPPTDNQPQHF. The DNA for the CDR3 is TGCGCCAGCAGCTTGGCCCCCCCGACAGACAATCAGCCCCAGCATTTT.

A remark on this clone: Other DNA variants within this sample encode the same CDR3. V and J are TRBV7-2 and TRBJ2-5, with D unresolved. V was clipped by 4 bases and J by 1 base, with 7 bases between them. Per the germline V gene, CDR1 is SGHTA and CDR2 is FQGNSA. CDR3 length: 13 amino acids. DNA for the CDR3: TGTGCCAGCAGCTCACGGGTCCAAGAGACCCAGTACTTC. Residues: CASSSRVQETQYF.

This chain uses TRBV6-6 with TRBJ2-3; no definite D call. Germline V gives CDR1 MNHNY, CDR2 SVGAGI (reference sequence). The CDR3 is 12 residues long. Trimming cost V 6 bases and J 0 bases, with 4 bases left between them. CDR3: CASRDSTDTQYF. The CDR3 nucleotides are TGTGCCAGCAGGGACAGCACAGATACGCAGTATTTT.

DNA of the CDR3: TGTGCCAGCAGCTTGGTGGGCCGGGATGAGCAGTTCTTC. Encoded protein: CASSLVGRDEQFF. The chain employs TRBV5-6 and TRBJ2-1; D remains unclear. CDR1 is SGHDT and CDR2 is YYEEEE in the germline V gene. V lost 0 bases and J 8 bases, leaving 9 bases between the germline ends. The CDR3 has 13 residues.

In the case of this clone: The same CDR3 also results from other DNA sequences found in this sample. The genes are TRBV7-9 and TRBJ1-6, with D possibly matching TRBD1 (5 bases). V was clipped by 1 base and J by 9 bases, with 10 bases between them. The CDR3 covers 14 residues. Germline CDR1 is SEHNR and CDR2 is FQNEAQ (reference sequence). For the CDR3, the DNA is TGTGCCAGCAGCTTAGAGTCCGGGGGTTCACCCCTCCACTTT. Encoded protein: CASSLESGGSPLHF.

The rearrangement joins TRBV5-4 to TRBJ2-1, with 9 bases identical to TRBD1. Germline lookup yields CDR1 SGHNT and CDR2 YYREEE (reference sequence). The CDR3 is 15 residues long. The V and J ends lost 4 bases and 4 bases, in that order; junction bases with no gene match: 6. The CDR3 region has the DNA TGTGCCAGCAGCCAGGACAGGGGCGGTTACAATGAGCAGTTCTTC. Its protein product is CASSQDRGGYNEQFF.

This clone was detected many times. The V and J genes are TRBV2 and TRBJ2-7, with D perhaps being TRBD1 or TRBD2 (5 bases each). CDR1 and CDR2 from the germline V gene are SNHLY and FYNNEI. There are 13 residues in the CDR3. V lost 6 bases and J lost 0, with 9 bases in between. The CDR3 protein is CASSRDVSYEQYF. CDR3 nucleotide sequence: TGTGCCAGCAGCCGGGACGTCTCCTACGAGCAGTACTTC.

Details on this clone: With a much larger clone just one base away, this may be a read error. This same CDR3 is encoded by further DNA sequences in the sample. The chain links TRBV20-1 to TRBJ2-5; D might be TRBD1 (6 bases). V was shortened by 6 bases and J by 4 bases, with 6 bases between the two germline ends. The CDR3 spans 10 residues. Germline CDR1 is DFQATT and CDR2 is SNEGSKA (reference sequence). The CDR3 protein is CSATGETQYF. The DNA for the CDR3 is TGCAGTGCGACAGGAGAGACCCAGTACTTC.

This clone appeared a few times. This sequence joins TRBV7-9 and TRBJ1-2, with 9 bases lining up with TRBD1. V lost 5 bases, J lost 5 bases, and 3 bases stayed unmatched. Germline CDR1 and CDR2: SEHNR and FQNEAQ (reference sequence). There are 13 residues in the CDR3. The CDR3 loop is CASSAGTGYGYTF. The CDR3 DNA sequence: TGTGCCAGCAGCGCCGGGACAGGGTATGGCTACACCTTC.

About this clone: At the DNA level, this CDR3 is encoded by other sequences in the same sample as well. The CDR3 loop is CASSYGSTNEKLFF. The CDR3, as DNA: TGTGCCAGCAGTTACGGGTCAACTAATGAAAAACTGTTTTTT. This chain connects TRBV6-5 to TRBJ1-4; D not certain. The CDR3 sequence is 14 residues long. Germline V CDR1 and CDR2: MNHEY, SVGAGI. The V end was cut by 2 bases, the J end by 0 bases, with 4 bases between.

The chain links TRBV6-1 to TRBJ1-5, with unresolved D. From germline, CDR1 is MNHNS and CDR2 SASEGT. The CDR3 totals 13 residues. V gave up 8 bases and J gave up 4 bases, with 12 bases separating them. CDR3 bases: TGTGCCAGCGAAGATTGGGGTAATCAGCCCCAGCATTTT. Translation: CASEDWGNQPQHF.

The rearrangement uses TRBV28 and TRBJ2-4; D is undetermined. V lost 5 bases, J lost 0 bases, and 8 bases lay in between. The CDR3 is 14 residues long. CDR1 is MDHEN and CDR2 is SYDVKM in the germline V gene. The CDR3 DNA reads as TGTGCCAGCAGTCGCGGAGAAGCCAAAAACATTCAGTACTTC. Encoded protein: CASSRGEAKNIQYF.

Here the CDR3 reads CASSGDRFPPLEQYF. The DNA of the CDR3 is TGTGCCAGTAGTGGAGACAGATTCCCACCCCTCGAGCAGTACTTC. This sequence joins TRBV19 and TRBJ2-7; TRBD1 is a possible D gene (5 bases). CDR1 is LNHDA, CDR2 SQIVND, per germline (reference sequence). This CDR3 has 15 residues. V lost 5 bases and J lost 6, with 20 bases in between.

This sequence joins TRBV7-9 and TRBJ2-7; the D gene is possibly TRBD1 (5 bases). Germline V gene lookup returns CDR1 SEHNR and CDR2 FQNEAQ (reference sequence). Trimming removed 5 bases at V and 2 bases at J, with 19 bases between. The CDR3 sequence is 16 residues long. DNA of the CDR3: TGTGCCAGCAGCCTAAGGGTCGGAGACAGAACCTACGAGCAGTACTTC. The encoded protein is CASSLRVGDRTYEQYF.

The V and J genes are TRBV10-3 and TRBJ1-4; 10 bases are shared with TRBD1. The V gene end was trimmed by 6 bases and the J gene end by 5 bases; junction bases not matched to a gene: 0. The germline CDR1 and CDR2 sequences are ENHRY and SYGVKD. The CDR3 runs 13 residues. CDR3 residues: CAIRGQGNEKLFF. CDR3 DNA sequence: TGTGCCATCAGGGGACAGGGGAATGAAAAACTGTTTTTT.

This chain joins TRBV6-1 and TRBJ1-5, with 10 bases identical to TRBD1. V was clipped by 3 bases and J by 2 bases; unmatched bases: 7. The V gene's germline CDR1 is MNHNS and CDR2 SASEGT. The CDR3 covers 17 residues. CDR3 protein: CASSDGQGVIGNQPQHF. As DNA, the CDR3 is TGTGCCAGCAGTGACGGACAGGGGGTGATAGGCAATCAGCCCCAGCATTTT.

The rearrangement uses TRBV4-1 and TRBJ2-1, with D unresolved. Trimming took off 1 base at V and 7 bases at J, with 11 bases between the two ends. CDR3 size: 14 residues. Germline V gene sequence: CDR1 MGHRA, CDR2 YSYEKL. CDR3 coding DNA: TGCGCCAGCAGCCAAGGGTGGCACCCGAATGAGCAGTTCTTC. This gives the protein CASSQGWHPNEQFF.

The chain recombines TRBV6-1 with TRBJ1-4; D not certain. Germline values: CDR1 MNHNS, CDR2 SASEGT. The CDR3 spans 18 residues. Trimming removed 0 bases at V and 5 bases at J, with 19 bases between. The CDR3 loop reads CASSEARWRYDLNEKLFF. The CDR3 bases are TGTGCCAGCAGTGAAGCGCGGTGGAGATACGACCTAAATGAAAAACTGTTTTTT.

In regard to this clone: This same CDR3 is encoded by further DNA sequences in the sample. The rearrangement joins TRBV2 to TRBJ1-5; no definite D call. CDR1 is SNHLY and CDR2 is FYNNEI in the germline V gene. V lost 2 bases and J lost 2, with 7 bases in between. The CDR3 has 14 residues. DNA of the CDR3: TGTGCCAGCAGTGAATTGGGTGGCAATCAGCCCCAGCATTTT. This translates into CASSELGGNQPQHF.

The CDR3 DNA follows: TGTGCCTGGAGTTCAGATTTGGGGGGGCGTAATCAGCCCCAGCATTTT. Protein product: CAWSSDLGGRNQPQHF. The chain recombines TRBV30 with TRBJ1-5; possible D gene TRBD1, 6 bases. The CDR3 covers 16 residues. Germline values: CDR1 GTSNPN, CDR2 SVGIG (reference sequence). V dropped 2 bases and J dropped 4 bases, with 18 bases sitting between them.

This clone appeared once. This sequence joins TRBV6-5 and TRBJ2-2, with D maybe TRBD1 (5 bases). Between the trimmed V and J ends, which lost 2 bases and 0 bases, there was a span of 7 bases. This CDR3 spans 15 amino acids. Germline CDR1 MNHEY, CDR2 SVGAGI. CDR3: CASSYRTTNTGELFF. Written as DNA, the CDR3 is TGTGCCAGCAGTTACCGGACAACGAACACCGGGGAGCTGTTTTTT.

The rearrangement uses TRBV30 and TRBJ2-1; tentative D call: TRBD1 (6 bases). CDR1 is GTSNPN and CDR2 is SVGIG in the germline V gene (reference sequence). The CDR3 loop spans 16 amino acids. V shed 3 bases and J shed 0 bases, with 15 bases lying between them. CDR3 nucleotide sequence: TGTGCCTGGAGCCCACCCACAGGGATCTCCTACAATGAGCAGTTCTTC. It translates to CAWSPPTGISYNEQFF.

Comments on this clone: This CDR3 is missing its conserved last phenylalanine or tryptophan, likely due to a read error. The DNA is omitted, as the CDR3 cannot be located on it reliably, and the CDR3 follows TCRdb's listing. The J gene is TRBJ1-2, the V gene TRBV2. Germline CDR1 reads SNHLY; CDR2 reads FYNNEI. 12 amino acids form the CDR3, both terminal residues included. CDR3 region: CASSQRGAEAPA.

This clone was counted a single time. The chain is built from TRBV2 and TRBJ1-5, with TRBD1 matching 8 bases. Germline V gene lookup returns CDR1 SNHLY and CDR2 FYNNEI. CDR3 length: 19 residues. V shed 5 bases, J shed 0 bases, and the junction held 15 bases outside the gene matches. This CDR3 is CASSTSSGTGPYSNQPQHF. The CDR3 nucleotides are TGTGCCAGCAGTACCTCCTCCGGGACAGGTCCATATAGCAATCAGCCCCAGCATTTT.